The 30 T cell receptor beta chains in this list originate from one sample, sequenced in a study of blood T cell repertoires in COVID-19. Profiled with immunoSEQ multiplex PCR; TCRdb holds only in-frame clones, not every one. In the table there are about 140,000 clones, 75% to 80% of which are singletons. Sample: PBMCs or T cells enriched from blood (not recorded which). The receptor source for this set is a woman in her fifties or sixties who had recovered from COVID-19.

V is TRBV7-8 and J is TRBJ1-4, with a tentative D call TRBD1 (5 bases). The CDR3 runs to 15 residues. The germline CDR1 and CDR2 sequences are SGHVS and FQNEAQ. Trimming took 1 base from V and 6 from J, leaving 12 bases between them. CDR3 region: CASSLDSGLDEKLFF. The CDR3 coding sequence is TGTGCCAGCAGCTTAGATTCAGGGTTGGATGAAAAACTGTTTTTT.

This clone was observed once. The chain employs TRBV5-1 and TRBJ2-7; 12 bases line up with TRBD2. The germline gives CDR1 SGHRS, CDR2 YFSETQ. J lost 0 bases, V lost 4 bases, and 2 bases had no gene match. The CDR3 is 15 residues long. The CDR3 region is CASSTGLAGSYEQYF. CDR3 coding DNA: TGCGCCAGCAGCACGGGACTAGCGGGCTCCTACGAGCAGTACTTC.

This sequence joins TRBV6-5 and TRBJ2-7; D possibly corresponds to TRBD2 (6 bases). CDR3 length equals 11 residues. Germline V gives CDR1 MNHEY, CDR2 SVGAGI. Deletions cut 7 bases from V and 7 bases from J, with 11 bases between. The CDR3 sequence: CASTGGREQYF. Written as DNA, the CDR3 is TGTGCCAGCACCGGAGGGAGGGAGCAGTACTTC.

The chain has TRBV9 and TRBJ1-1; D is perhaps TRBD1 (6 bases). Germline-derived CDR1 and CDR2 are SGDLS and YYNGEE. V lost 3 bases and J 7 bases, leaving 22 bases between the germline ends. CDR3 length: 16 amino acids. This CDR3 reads CASSEALQGSQGEAFF. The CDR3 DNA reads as TGTGCCAGCAGCGAGGCCCTACAGGGCTCTCAAGGTGAAGCTTTCTTT.

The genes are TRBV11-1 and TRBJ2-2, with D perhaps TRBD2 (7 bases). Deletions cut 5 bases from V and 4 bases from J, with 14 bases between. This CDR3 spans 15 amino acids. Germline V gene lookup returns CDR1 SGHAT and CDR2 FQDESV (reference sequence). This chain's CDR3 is CASSKRGGSTGELFF. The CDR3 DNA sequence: TGTGCCAGCAGCAAGAGGGGGGGCAGCACCGGGGAGCTGTTTTTT.

CDR3 coding DNA: TGTGCCAGCTCACCGGGACGGGAGGGCTATGGCTACACCTTC. This translates into CASSPGREGYGYTF. V usage is TRBV18 and J usage is TRBJ1-2, with D maybe TRBD1 (5 bases). The V end was cut by 3 bases, the J end by 4 bases, with 12 bases between. The germline CDR1 and CDR2 sequences are KGHSH and LQKENI. The CDR3 contains 14 residues.

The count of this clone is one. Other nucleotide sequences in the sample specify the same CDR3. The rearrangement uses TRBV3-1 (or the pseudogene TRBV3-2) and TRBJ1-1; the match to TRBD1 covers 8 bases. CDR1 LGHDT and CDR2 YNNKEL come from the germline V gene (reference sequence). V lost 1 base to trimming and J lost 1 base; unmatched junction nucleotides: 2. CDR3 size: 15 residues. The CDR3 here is CASSQATGGNTEAFF. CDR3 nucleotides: TGTGCCAGCAGCCAAGCAACAGGGGGGAACACTGAAGCTTTCTTT.

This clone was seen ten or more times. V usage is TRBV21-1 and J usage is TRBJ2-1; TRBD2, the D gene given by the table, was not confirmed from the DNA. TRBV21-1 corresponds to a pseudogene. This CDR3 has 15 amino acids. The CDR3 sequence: CASSAGVAPYNEQFF. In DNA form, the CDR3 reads TGTGCCAGCAGCGCCGGGGTAGCACCTTACAATGAGCAGTTCTTC.

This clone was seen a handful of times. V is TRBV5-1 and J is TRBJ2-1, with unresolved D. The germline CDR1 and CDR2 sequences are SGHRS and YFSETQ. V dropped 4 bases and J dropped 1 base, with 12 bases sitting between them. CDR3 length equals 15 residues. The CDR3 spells CASSESGYSYNEQFF. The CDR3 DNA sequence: TGCGCCAGCAGCGAGTCGGGTTATTCCTACAATGAGCAGTTCTTC.

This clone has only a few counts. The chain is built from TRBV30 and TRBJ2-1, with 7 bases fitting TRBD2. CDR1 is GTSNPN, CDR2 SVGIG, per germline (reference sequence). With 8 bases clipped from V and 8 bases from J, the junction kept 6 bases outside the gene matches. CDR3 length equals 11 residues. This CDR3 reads CAIGLVHEQFF. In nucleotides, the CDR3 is TGTGCCATCGGACTAGTCCATGAGCAGTTCTTC.

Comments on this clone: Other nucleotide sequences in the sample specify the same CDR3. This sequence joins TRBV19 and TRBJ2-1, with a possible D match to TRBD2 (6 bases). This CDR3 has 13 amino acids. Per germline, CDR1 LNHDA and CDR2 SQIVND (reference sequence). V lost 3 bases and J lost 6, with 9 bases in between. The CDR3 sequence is CASSIGGINEQFF. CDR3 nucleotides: TGTGCCAGTAGTATCGGGGGAATCAATGAGCAGTTCTTC.

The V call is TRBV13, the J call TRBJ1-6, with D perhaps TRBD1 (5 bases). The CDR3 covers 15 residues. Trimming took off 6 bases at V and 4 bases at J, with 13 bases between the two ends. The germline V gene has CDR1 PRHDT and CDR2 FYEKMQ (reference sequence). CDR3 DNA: TGTGCCAGCAGTGGTGGCAGGGCGTATAATTCACCCCTCCACTTT. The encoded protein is CASSGGRAYNSPLHF.

The CDR3 sequence: CASSPLTSGRTYEQYF. The CDR3 bases are TGTGCCAGCAGCCCCCTGACTAGCGGGAGGACCTACGAGCAGTACTTC. The V and J genes are TRBV3-1 (or the pseudogene TRBV3-2) and TRBJ2-7, with TRBD2 matching 13 bases. The germline V gene encodes CDR1 LGHDT and CDR2 YNNKEL (reference sequence). CDR3 length: 16 residues. V shed 4 bases and J 2 bases; nucleotides not matched to a gene: 5.

The CDR3 nucleotides read TGTGCCAGCTCACCTAGTGTCCTAGATAACAATGAGCAGTTCTTC. It translates to CASSPSVLDNNEQFF. V gene TRBV18 combines with J gene TRBJ2-1; D is undetermined. The germline CDR1 and CDR2 sequences are KGHSH and LQKENI. The CDR3 is 15 amino acids. The V gene lost 3 bases and the J gene lost 5 bases, with 14 bases spanning the gap.

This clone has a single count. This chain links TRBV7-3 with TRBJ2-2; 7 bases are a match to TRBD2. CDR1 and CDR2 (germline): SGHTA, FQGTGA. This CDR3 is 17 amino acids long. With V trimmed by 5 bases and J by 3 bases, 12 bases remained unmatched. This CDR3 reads CASSRRSQRGHTGELFF. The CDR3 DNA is TGTGCCAGCAGCCGCAGGTCCCAGCGGGGACACACCGGGGAGCTGTTTTTT.

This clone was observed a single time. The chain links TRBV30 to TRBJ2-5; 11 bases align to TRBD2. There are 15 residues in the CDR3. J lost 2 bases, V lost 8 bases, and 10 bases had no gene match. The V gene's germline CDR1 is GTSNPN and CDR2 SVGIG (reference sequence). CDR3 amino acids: CAHKATSGIQETQYF. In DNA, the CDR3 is TGTGCCCATAAAGCGACTAGCGGGATTCAAGAGACCCAGTACTTC.

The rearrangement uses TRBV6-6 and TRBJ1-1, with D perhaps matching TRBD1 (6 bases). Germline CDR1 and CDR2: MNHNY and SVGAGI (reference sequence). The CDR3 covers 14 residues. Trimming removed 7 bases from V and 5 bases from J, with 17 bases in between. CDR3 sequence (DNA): TGTGCCAGCATTACAGGGATCGGAAGTACTGAAGCTTTCTTT. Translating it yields CASITGIGSTEAFF.

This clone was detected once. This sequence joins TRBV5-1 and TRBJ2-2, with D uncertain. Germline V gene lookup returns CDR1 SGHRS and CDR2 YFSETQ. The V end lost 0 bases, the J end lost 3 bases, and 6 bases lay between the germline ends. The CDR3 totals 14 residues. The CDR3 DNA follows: TGCGCCAGCAGCTTGGGAGAGGACACCGGGGAGCTGTTTTTT. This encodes CASSLGEDTGELFF.

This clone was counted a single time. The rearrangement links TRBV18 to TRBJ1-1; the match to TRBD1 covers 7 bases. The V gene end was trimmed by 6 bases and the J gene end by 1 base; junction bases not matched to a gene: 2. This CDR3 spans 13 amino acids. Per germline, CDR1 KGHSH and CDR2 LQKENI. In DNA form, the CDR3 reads TGTGCCAGCTCGCGACAGGGGAACACTGAAGCTTTCTTT. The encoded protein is CASSRQGNTEAFF. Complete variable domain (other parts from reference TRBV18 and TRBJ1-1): NAGVMQNPRHLVRRRGQEARLRCSPMKGHSHVYWYRQLPEEGLKFMVYLQKENIIDESGMPKERFSAEFPKEGPSILRIQQVVRGDSAAYFCASSRQGNTEAFFGQGTRLTVV.

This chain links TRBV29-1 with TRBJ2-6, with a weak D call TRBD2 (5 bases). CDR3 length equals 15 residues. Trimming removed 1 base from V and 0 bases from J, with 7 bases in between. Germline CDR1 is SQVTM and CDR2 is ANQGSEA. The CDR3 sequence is CSVEVSGSGANVLTF. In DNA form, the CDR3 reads TGCAGCGTTGAAGTAAGCGGCTCTGGGGCCAACGTCCTGACTTTC. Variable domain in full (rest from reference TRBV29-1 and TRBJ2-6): SAVISQKPSRDICQRGTSLTIQCQVDSQVTMMFWYRQQPGQSLTLIATANQGSEATYESGFVIDKFPISRPNLTFSTLTVSNMSPEDSSIYLCSVEVSGSGANVLTFGAGSRLTVL.

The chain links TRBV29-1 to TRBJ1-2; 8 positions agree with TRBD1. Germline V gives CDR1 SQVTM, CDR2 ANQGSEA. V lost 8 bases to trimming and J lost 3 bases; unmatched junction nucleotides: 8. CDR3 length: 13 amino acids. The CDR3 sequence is CSFTGGIDYGYTF. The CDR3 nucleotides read TGCAGCTTCACAGGGGGGATTGACTATGGCTACACCTTC.

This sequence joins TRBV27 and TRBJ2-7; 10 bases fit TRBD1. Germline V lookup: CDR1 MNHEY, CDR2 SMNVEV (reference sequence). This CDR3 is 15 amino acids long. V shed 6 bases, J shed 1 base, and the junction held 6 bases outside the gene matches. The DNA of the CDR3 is TGTGCCAGCAGCCCGGGACAGGGGTATTCCTACGAGCAGTACTTC. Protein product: CASSPGQGYSYEQYF.

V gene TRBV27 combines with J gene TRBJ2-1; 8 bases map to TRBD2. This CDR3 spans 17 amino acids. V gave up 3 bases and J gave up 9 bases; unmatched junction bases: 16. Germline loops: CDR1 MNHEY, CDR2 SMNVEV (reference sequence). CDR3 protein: CASSFHRGLGGISEQFF. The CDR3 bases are TGTGCCAGCAGTTTTCACCGGGGACTAGGGGGAATTAGTGAGCAGTTCTTC.

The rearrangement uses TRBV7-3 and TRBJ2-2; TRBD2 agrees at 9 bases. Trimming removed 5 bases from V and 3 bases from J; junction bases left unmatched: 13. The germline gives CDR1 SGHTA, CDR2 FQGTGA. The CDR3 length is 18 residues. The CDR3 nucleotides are TGTGCCAGCAGCCTAGCGGGGTGGTCCTCCCGAGACACCGGGGAGCTGTTTTTT. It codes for CASSLAGWSSRDTGELFF.

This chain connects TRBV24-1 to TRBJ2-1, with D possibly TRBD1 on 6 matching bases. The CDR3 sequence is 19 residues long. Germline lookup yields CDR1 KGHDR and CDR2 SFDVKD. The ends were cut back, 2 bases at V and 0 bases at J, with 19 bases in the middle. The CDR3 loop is CATSDSLHRDQSSYNEQFF. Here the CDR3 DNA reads TGTGCCACCAGTGATTCCCTCCACAGGGACCAGAGCTCCTACAATGAGCAGTTCTTC.

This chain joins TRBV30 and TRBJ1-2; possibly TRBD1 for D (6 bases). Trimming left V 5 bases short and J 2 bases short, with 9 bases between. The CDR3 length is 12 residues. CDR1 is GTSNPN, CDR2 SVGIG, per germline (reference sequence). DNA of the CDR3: TGTGCCTGGGGCCAGGGGAACTATGGCTACACCTTC. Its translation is CAWGQGNYGYTF.

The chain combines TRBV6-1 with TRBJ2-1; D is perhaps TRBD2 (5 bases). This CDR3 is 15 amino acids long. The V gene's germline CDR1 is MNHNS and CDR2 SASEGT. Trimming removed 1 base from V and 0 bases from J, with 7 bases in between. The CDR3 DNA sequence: TGTGCCAGCAGTGAAGGGCTAGCCTCCTACAATGAGCAGTTCTTC. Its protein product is CASSEGLASYNEQFF.

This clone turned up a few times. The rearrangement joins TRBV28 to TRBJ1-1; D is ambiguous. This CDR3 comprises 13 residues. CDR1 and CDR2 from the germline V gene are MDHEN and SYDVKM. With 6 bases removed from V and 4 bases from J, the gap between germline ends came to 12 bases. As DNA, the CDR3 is TGTGCCAGCAGCCCTAGCCTTTTCACTGAAGCTTTCTTT. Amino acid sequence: CASSPSLFTEAFF. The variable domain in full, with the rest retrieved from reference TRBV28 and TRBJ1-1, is DVKVTQSSRYLVKRTGEKVFLECVQDMDHENMFWYRQDPGLGLRLIYFSYDVKMKEKGDIPEGYSVSREKKERFSLILESASTNQTSMYLCASSPSLFTEAFFGQGTRLTVV.

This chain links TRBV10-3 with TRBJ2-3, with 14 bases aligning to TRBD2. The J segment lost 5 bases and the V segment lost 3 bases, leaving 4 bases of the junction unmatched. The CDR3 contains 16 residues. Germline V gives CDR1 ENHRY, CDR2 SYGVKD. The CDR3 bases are TGTGCCATCAGTGACTCCGGGACTAGCGGGAGAGATACGCAGTATTTT. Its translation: CAISDSGTSGRDTQYF.

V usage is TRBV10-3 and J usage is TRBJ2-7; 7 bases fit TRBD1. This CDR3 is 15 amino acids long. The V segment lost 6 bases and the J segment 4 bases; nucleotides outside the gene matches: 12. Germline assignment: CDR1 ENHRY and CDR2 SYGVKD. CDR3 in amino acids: CAISRFTGTEYEQYF. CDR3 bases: TGTGCCATCAGCAGGTTTACCGGGACAGAGTACGAGCAGTACTTC.